The sequence of this TCR beta chain was determined in a study of shared clonotypes between healthy human individuals (dated by TCRdb to about 2020). Broadly, across the study: A couple of women and a few men aged 18 to 49 years were included in the cohort. For each donor, CD4 naive and CD4 memory were each given three plates, CD8 naive was given two plates, and CD8 memory was given one plate. The study deeply sequenced blood TCR repertoires of about five healthy adults to estimate repertoire size and the extent of clonotype sharing between individuals. Libraries were prepared and TCR repertoires were sequenced by different laboratories using diverse techniques, in order to increase sequencing depth and limit assay-specific biases. Per donor, leukapheresis produced somewhere between about 0.8 and 9 billion PBMCs.

The table lists this clone with a count of one. Which antigen it targets is not known. The input lacks base qualities; no much larger clone sits a single base away. For the CD8 naive samples, CD45RO-negative cells were positively selected for CCR7, yielding a CD45RA+CCR7+ population from which TemRA cells were excluded. Donors were healthy HIV-negative adults with no recently reported acute infections or vaccinations. Only Caucasian adults living in Nashville, Tennessee, USA were represented among the donors. After blood collection by leukapheresis, PBMCs were isolated using Ficoll-Histopaque density gradient centrifugation and then cryopreserved in the vapor phase of liquid nitrogen. Purity and quantity of every magnetically sorted T cell population were checked by analytical flow cytometry. Genomic DNA was isolated from every sorted fraction and measured by UV absorbance on a Nanodrop 2000c. TCR CDR3 regions were amplified from genomic DNA by multiplex PCR using the deep immunoSEQ assay. Genomic DNA extracted from each cell subset was distributed evenly over all wells of several immunoSEQ 96-well plates, and each plate served as one replicate. Each replicate PCR for sorted subsets received approximately 220 ng genomic DNA, equal to about 30,000 T cell genomes. Purified libraries were quantified with a Qubit 3.0 fluorometer, sized on a Bioanalyzer 2100, and re-quantified with the KAPA Library Quantification kit. Every immunoSEQ 96-well plate was sequenced on a dedicated single-read 150-cycle Illumina NextSeq 550 flow cell. The original pipeline was this. The immunoSEQ output contained only junctional sequences without quality scores, so filtering could not match that applied to full-length reads. Sequences were annotated with PyIR, a Python wrapper for IgBLAST v1.9, and V/J genes and CDR3 were assigned using IMGT germline references. Reads were filtered out if the reads had weak V/J assignments (E-value above 1e-6), no CDR3, stop codons, out-of-frame junctions, or ambiguous translated residues. V3J clonotypes were defined as sequences sharing the same inferred V gene, J gene, and CDR3 amino acid sequence. The percentage overlap between two repertoires was calculated by dividing the number of shared unique clonotypes by the size of the smaller repertoire. RTK rarefaction, the Chao1 estimator, and Recon v2.1 estimates of unobserved clonotypes were used to assess repertoire richness. Generation probabilities were computed with OLGA for all TCRbeta clonotypes obtained by the gDNA method from a few donors. TCRdb carries this immuneACCESS record with in-frame sequences only. Its versions omit some clonotypes, under half of them owing to an unresolved V gene in the studies checked, with the rest unexplained. V and J calls and clone size are given by that table; D and trimming were obtained from the DNA. The table for this sample lists millions of clones; roughly 91% of them were counted only once. Clones ranked in the top ten supply about 1.5% of the sample.

Findings and caveats that apply to the study as a whole: Only blood was sampled, and tissue TCR repertoires likely differ from those in blood. Pairwise subsampling led to the expectation that sequencing depth would affect the degree of clonotype sharing among donors. Incomplete sequencing was indicated by rarefaction of sorted-subset datasets, despite the large sequencing depth. Across a handful of donors, about 4.5% of naive CD4, around 3.5% of naive CD8, about 2.3% of memory CD4, and approximately 0.42% of memory CD8 clonotypes were shared. Higher generation probabilities were observed for clonotypes shared by all four sorted-subset donors than for non-shared clonotypes. Larger estimated clonotype richness was generally found for naive subsets than for memory subsets. The genetic and exposure-history diversity represented was limited by the small number of donors.

Trimming costs V 3 bases and J 1 base, and their ends lie 9 bases apart. The CDR3 runs 14 residues from the cysteine to the phenylalanine. The DNA shown is the 42-base CDR3, in frame from base 1. For CDR1 and CDR2, the germline V gene (reference sequence) lists MNHNY and SVGAGI. The sample comprised naive CD8+ T cells from PBMCs. This specimen's cell subset or site label, per the study, means: CD45RA+CCR7+. The V and J segments used are TRBV6-6 and TRBJ1-1; no D gene call is confident. The sequence derives from a man younger than 30 in good health. Some clones in this sample may be carry-over from other donors' samples. CDR3 region: CASSYGRPNTEAFF. In nucleotides, the sequence is TGTGCCAGCAGTTATGGAAGGCCGAACACTGAAGCTTTCTTT.